The 20 T cell receptor beta chains reported below all come from one sample, sequenced in a study of blood T cell repertoires in COVID-19. Some clones are missing from TCRdb's copy, which holds only in-frame ones; the method was immunoSEQ multiplex PCR. This sample has roughly 53,000 clones, with approximately 90% found just once. The sample comprised peripheral blood. The receptors here all came from a man older than 75 with acute or convalescent COVID-19.

The chain is built from TRBV3-1 (or the pseudogene TRBV3-2) and TRBJ2-2; tentatively, D is TRBD2 (5 bases). Germline assignment: CDR1 LGHDT and CDR2 YNNKEL (reference sequence). V lost 0 bases and J lost 5, with 10 bases in between. The CDR3 is made up of 15 amino acids. The CDR3 reads CASSQEDSRTGELFF. The CDR3 DNA reads TGTGCCAGCAGCCAAGAGGACTCGAGGACCGGGGAGCTGTTTTTT.

The rearrangement joins TRBV9 to TRBJ1-5, with 8 bases matching TRBD1. CDR3 length: 16 amino acids. The V gene end was trimmed by 4 bases and the J gene end by 2 bases; junction bases not matched to a gene: 8. From germline, CDR1 is SGDLS and CDR2 YYNGEE. CDR3: CASSLTGDRGNQPQHF. In DNA, the CDR3 is TGTGCCAGCAGCTTGACAGGGGATAGAGGCAATCAGCCCCAGCATTTT.

The CDR3 bases are TGTGCCAGCAACAGTGGGAGGGTTGGCAATCAGCCCCAGCATTTT. It specifies CASNSGRVGNQPQHF. V usage is TRBV27 and J usage is TRBJ1-5; D is uncertain. The CDR3 consists of 15 residues. Germline loops: CDR1 MNHEY, CDR2 SMNVEV (reference sequence). V was pared by 7 bases and J by 2 bases, with 15 bases between.

This chain's CDR3 is CASRGLDDGYTF. The CDR3 coding sequence is TGTGCCAGCAGGGGACTAGACGATGGCTACACCTTC. The rearrangement joins TRBV2 to TRBJ1-2; D is possibly TRBD1 (5 bases). The length of the CDR3 is 12 residues. Looked up from germline, CDR1 is SNHLY and CDR2 is FYNNEI. Trimming pared 6 bases from V and 6 bases from J, leaving 11 bases between.

The chain employs TRBV19 and TRBJ1-2, with 8 bases that match TRBD1. Germline trimming cut 7 bases from V and 6 bases from J; bases unmatched to any gene: 7. Germline CDR1 is LNHDA and CDR2 is SQIVND (reference sequence). The CDR3 length is 13 residues. The CDR3 is CASTDRVYDGYTF. The CDR3 DNA follows: TGTGCCAGTACGGACAGGGTCTACGATGGCTACACCTTC.

The rearrangement links TRBV2 to TRBJ1-4, with D maybe TRBD1 (5 bases). The CDR3 loop spans 15 amino acids. Trimming removed 8 bases at V and 0 bases at J, with 13 bases between. Germline V CDR1 and CDR2: SNHLY, FYNNEI. CDR3 region: CASLRDGATNEKLFF. In DNA, the CDR3 is TGTGCCAGCCTGCGGGACGGCGCAACTAATGAAAAACTGTTTTTT.

The chain employs TRBV11-3 and TRBJ2-5; 7 bases are a match to TRBD2. This CDR3 has 16 residues. Trimming cost V 3 bases and J 2 bases; bases outside gene matches: 9. Germline CDR1 SGHNT, CDR2 YENEEA. The CDR3 nucleotides read TGTGCCAGCAGCTTTGGTGCTCTAGCGGCGCAAGAGACCCAGTACTTC. This codes for CASSFGALAAQETQYF.

The chain has TRBV7-2 and TRBJ1-6, with no clear D. The CDR3 extends over 16 amino acids. Germline CDR1 reads SGHTA; CDR2 reads FQGNSA. V lost 4 bases and J lost 9, with 19 bases in between. CDR3 amino acids: CASSSPVEGKGSPLHF. The CDR3 nucleotides are TGTGCCAGCAGCTCCCCGGTGGAGGGTAAAGGTTCACCCCTCCACTTT.

J is TRBJ1-5 and V is TRBV28, with TRBD1 as a possible D gene (5 bases). V lost 6 bases and J lost 1, with 25 bases in between. Per the germline V gene, CDR1 is MDHEN and CDR2 is SYDVKM. This CDR3 contains 19 residues. DNA of the CDR3: TGTGCCAGCAGAAAAACAAAAAGGGGCAGTAAAGGGAGCAATCAGCCCCAGCATTTT. Residues: CASRKTKRGSKGSNQPQHF.

This clone was recorded a few times. The genes are TRBV5-1 and TRBJ1-3; 8 nucleotides match TRBD1. CDR3 size: 14 residues. Per the germline V gene, CDR1 is SGHRS and CDR2 is YFSETQ. J gave up 8 bases and V 4 bases, and 8 bases lay outside the gene matches. The CDR3 sequence is CASSLTGEVYTIYF. The CDR3 DNA follows: TGCGCCAGCAGCCTGACAGGGGAGGTATACACCATATATTTT.

This sequence joins TRBV7-9 and TRBJ2-3; tentatively, D is TRBD2 (6 bases). Germline V gene sequence: CDR1 SEHNR, CDR2 FQNEAQ (reference sequence). This CDR3 comprises 16 residues. The V gene lost 7 bases and the J gene lost 3 bases, with 20 bases spanning the gap. The CDR3 sequence is CASNPSGGAGTDTQYF. The CDR3 nucleotides are TGTGCCAGCAACCCCAGCGGAGGGGCCGGAACAGATACGCAGTATTTT.

This clone was seen only a few times. The chain links TRBV14 to TRBJ1-1; 7 bases are a match to TRBD1. J gave up 6 bases and V 4 bases, and 5 bases lay outside the gene matches. The germline V gene has CDR1 SGHDN and CDR2 FVKESK. The CDR3 is 13 residues long. The CDR3 is CASSLARGSEAFF. CDR3 sequence (DNA): TGTGCCAGCAGCCTTGCCAGGGGGTCTGAAGCTTTCTTT.

The chain links TRBV6-5 to TRBJ2-4; TRBD1 is a possible D gene (5 bases). The CDR3 contains 15 residues. V dropped 6 bases and J dropped 2 bases, with 14 bases sitting between them. Germline V gene sequence: CDR1 MNHEY, CDR2 SVGAGI. The CDR3 bases are TGTGCCAGCAGCCAGGCAGGGTATACCAAAAACATTCAGTACTTC. Its protein product is CASSQAGYTKNIQYF.

The rearrangement uses TRBV10-1 and TRBJ1-1; D is unresolved. The CDR3 is 14 amino acids. The germline V gene has CDR1 WNHNN and CDR2 SYGVQD (reference sequence). Trimming removed 3 bases at V and 1 base at J, with 9 bases between. The CDR3 nucleotides read TGCGCCAGCAGTGAAGAAGTAGCGAACACTGAAGCTTTCTTT. This codes for CASSEEVANTEAFF.

This clone came up a few times. The V and J genes are TRBV11-3 and TRBJ2-2; the D gene is possibly TRBD1 (5 bases). V gave up 5 bases and J gave up 6 bases, with 16 bases separating them. CDR1 and CDR2 from the germline V gene are SGHNT and YENEEA. The CDR3 contains 15 residues. The CDR3 coding sequence is TGTGCCAGCAGCCGTAGGGAAGGGGATCCCGGGGAGCTGTTTTTT. Protein: CASSRREGDPGELFF.

V gene TRBV11-1 combines with J gene TRBJ1-1; 7 bases agree with TRBD1. The V gene end was trimmed by 4 bases and the J gene end by 6 bases; junction bases not matched to a gene: 5. The CDR3 runs 13 residues. Per the germline V gene, CDR1 is SGHAT and CDR2 is FQDESV (reference sequence). CDR3 residues: CASSYDREPEAFF. CDR3 in DNA: TGTGCCAGCAGCTACGACAGGGAGCCTGAAGCTTTCTTT.

The CDR3 DNA sequence: TGTGCCAGCAGCTTGGGACAGGCGTGGGAGACCCAGTACTTC. Translating gives CASSLGQAWETQYF. V is TRBV7-2 and J is TRBJ2-5; 8 bases map to TRBD1. This CDR3 has 14 residues. Germline V gene lookup returns CDR1 SGHTA and CDR2 FQGNSA. V shed 3 bases, J shed 5 bases, and the junction held 5 bases outside the gene matches.

The chain recombines TRBV9 with TRBJ2-7, with 7 bases fitting TRBD1. CDR1 and CDR2 from the germline V gene are SGDLS and YYNGEE. Trimming took 4 bases from V and 4 from J; bases not matched to a gene: 11. CDR3 length: 15 residues. The CDR3 spells CASSMGQSPEYEQYF. DNA of the CDR3: TGTGCCAGCAGCATGGGACAGTCCCCCGAATACGAGCAGTACTTC.

This chain connects TRBV11-3 to TRBJ1-3, with 9 bases that match TRBD1. The length of the CDR3 is 15 residues. V shed 5 bases, J shed 3 bases, and the junction held 5 bases outside the gene matches. Germline CDR1 reads SGHNT; CDR2 reads YENEEA. CDR3 coding DNA: TGTGCCAGCAGCCGCCGACAGGGGGGTGGAAACACCATATATTTT. Residues: CASSRRQGGGNTIYF.

The chain employs TRBV6-5 and TRBJ1-1; D ambiguous. This CDR3 contains 12 residues. From germline, CDR1 is MNHEY and CDR2 SVGAGI. V gave up 4 bases and J gave up 0 bases, with 3 bases separating them. CDR3 nucleotide sequence: TGTGCCAGCAGTTCGGTGAACACTGAAGCTTTCTTT. Protein product: CASSSVNTEAFF.